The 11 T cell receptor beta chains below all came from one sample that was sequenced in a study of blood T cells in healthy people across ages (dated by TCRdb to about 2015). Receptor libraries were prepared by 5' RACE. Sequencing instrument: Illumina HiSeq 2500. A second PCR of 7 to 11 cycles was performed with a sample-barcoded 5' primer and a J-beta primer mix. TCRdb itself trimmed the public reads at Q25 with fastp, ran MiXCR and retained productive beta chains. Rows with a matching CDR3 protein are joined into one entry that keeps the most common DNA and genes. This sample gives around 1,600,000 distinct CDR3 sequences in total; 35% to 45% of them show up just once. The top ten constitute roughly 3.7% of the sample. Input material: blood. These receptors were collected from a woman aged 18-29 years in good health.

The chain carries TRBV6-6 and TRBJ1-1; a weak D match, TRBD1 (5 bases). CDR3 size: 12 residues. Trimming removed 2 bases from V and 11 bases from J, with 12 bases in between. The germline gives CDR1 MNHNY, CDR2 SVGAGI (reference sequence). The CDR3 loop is CASSYGTIYAFF. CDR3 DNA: TGTGCCAGCAGTTACGGGACGATATATGCTTTCTTT.

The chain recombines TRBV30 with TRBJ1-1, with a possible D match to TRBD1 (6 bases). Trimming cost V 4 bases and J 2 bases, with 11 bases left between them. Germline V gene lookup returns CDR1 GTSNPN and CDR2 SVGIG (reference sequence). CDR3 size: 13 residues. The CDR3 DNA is TGTGCCTGGATGGACAGAAAAAACACTGAAGCTTTCTTT. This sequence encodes CAWMDRKNTEAFF. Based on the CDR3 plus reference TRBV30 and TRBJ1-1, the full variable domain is SQTIHQWPATLVQPVGSPLSLECTVEGTSNPNLYWYRQAAGRGLQLLFYSVGIGQISSEVPQNLSASRPQDRQFILSSKKLLLSDSGFYLCAWMDRKNTEAFFGQGTRLTVV.

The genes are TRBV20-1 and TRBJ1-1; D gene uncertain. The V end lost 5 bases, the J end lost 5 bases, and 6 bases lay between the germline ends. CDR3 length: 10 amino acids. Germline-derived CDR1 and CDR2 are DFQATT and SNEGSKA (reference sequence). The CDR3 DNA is TGCAGTGCTTGGGGTACTGAAGCTTTCTTT. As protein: CSAWGTEAFF.

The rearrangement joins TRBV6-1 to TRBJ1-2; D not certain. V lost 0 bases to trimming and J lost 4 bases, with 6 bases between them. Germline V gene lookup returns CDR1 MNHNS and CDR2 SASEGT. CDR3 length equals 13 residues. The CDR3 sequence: CASSEAASYGYTF. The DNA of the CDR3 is TGTGCCAGCAGTGAAGCGGCCTCCTATGGCTACACCTTC.

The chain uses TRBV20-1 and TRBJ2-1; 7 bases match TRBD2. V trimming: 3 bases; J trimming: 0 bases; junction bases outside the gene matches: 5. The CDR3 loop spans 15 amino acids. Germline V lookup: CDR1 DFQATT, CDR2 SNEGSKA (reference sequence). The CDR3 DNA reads TGCAGTGCTAGGGGGGGGAGGGCCTCCTACAATGAGCAGTTCTTC. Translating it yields CSARGGRASYNEQFF.

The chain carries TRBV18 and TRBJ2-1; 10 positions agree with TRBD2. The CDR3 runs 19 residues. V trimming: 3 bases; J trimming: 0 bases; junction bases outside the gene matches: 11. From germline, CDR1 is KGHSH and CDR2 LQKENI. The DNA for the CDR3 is TGTGCCAGCTCACCGGTAACCGGACTAGCGGTCAGCTCCTACAATGAGCAGTTCTTC. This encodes CASSPVTGLAVSSYNEQFF.

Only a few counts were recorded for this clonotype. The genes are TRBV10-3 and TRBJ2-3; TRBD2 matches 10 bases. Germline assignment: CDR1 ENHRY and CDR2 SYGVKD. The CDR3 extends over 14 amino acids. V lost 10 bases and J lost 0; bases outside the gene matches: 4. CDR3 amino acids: CATTSGVSTDTQYF. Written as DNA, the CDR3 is TGTGCCACCACTAGCGGGGTAAGCACAGATACGCAGTATTTT.

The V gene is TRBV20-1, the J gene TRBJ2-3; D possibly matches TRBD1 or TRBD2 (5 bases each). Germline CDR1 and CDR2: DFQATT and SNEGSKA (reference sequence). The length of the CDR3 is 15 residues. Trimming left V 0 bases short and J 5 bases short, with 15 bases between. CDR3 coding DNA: TGCAGTGCTAGAGAGCCAGGGCGCGAGGGAGATACGCAGTATTTT. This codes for CSAREPGREGDTQYF.

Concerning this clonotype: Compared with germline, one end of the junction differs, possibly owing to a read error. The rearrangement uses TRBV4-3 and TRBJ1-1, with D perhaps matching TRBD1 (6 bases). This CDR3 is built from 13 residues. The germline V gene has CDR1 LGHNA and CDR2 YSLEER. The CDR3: CVSSPVPQGEAFF. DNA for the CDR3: TGCGTCAGCAGCCCAGTTCCCCAGGGGGAAGCTTTCTTT.

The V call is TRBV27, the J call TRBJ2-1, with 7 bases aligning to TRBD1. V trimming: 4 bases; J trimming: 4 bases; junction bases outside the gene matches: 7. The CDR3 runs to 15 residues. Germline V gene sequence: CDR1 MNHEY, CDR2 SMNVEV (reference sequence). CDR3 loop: CASSSGTAAYNEQFF. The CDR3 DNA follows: TGTGCCAGCAGTTCCGGGACAGCAGCTTACAATGAGCAGTTCTTC.

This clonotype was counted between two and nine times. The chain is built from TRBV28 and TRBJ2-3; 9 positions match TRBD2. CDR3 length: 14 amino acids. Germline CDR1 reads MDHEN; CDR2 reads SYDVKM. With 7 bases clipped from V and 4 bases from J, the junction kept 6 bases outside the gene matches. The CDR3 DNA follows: TGTGCCAGCAACGCGGGAGGGCCCTCAGATACGCAGTATTTT. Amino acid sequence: CASNAGGPSDTQYF.